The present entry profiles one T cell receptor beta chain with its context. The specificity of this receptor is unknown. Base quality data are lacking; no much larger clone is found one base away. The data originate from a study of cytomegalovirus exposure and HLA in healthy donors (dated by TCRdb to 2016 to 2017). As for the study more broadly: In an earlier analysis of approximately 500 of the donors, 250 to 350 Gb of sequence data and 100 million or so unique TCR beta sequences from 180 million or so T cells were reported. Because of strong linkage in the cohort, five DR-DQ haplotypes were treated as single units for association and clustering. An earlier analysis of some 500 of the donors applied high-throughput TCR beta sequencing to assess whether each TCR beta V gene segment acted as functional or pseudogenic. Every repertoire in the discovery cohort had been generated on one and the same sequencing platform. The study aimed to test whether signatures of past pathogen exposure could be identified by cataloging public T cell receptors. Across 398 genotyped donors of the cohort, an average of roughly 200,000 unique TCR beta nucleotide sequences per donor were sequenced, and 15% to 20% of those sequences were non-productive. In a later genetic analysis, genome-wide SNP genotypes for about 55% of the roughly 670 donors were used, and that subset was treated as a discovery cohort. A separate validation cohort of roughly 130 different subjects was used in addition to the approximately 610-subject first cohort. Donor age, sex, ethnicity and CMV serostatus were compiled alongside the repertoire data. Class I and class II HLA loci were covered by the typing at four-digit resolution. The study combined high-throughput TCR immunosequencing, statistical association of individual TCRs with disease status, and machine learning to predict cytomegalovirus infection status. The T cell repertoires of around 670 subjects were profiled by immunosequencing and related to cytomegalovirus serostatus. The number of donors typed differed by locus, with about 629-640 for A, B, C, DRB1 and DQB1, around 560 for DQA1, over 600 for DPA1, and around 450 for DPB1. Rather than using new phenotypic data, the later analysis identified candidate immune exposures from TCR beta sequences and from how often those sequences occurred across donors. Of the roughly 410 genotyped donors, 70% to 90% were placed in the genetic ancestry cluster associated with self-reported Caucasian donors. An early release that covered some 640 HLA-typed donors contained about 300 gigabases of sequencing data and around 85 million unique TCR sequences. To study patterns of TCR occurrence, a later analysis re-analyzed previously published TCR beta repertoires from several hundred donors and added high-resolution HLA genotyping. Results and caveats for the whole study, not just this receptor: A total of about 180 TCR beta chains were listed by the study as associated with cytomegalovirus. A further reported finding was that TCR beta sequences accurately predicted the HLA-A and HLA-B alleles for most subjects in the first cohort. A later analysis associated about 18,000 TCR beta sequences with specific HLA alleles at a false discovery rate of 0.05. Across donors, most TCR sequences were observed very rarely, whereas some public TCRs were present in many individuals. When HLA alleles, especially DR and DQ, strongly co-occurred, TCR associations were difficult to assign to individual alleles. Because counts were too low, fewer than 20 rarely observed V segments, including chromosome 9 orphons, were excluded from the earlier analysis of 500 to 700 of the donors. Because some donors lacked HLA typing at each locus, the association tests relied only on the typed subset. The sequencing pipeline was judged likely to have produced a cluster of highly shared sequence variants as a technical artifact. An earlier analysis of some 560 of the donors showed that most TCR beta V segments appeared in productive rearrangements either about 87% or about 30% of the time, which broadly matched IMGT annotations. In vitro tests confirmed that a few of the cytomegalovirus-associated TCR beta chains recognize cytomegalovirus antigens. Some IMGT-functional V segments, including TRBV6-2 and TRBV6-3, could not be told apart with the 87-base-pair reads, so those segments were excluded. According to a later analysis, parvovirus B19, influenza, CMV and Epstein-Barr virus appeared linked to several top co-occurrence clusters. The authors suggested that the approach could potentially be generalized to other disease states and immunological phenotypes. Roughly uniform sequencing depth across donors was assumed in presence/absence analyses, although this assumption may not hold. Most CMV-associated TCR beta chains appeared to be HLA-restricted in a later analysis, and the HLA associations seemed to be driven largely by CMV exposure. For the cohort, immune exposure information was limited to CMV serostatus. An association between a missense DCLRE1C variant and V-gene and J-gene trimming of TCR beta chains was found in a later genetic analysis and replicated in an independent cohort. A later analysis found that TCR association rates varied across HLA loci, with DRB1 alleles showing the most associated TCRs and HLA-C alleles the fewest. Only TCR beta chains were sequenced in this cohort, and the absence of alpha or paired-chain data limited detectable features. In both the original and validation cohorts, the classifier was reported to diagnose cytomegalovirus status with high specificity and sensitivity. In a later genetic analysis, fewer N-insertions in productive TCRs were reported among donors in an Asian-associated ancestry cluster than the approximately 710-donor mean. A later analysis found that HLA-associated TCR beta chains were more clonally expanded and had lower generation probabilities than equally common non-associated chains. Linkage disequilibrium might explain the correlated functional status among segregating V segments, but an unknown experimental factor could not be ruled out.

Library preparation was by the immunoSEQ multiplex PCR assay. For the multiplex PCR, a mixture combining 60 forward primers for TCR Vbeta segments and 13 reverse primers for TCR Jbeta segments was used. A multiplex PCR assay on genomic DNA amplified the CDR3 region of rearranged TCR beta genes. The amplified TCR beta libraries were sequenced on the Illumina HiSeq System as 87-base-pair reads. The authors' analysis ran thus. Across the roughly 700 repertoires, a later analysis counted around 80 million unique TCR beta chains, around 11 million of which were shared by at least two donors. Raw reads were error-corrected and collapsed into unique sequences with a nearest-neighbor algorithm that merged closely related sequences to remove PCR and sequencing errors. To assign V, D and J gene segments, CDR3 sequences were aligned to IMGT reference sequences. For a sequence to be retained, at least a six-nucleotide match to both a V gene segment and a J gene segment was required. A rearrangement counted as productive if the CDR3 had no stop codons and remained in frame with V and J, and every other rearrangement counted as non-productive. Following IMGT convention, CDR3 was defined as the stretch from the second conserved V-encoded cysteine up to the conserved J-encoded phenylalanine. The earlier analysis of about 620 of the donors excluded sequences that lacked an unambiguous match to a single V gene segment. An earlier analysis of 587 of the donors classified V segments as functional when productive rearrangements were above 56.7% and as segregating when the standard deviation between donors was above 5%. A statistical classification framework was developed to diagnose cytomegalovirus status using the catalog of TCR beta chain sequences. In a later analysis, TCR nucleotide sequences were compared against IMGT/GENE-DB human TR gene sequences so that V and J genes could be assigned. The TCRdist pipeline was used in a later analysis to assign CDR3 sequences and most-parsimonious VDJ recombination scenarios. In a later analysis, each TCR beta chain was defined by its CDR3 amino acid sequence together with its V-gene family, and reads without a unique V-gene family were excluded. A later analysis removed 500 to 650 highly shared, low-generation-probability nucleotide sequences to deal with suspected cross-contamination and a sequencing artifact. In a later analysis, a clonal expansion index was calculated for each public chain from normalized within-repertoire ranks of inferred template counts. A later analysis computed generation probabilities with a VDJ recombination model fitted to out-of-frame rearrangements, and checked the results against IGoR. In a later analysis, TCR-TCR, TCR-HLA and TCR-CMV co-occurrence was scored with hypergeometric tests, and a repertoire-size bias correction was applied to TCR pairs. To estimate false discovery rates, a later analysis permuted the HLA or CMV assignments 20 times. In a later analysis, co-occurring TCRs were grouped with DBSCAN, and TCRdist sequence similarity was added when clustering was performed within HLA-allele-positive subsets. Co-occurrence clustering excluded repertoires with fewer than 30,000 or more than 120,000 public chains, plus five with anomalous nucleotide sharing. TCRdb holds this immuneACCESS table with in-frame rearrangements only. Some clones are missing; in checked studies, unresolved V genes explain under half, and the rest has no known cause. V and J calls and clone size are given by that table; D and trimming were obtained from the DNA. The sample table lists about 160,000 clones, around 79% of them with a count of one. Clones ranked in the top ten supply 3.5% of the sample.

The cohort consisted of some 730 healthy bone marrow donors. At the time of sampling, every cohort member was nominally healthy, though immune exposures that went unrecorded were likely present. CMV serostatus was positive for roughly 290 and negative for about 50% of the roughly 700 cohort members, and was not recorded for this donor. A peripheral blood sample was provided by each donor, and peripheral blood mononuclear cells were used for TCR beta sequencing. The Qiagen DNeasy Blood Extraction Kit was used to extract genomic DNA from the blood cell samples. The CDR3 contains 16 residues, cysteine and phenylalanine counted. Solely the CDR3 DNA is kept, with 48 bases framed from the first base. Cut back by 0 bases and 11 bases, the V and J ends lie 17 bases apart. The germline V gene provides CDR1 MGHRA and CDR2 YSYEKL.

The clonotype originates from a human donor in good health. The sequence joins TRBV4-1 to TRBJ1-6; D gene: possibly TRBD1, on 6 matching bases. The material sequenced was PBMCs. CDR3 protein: CASSQDPQGRAPPLHF. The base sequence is TGCGCCAGCAGCCAAGATCCCCAGGGGAGAGCACCACCCCTCCACTTT.